This is a list of T cell receptor beta chains from one sample in a study of blood T cell repertoires in COVID-19. Sequenced by immunoSEQ multiplex PCR; TCRdb stores in-frame clones only, minus some. The data contain some 160,000 clones, roughly 88% of them seen just once; the ten biggest clones take up roughly 5%. The sequencing sample was made of peripheral blood. These receptor sequences come from a man aged 18 to 30 with COVID-19, enrolled during active disease. CDR3s include the opening cysteine and the closing phenylalanine or tryptophan. The D gene is left open where the match is weak. Size values are once, few and many counts, or a class for expanded clones, and some rows have none.

d_gene | abundance | j_gene | v_gene | CDR3nt | CDR3aa
TRBD2 | - | TRBJ2-1 | TRBV6-5 | TGTGCCAGCAGTTACTCGAGGGGAGCGGGAGGCTATGAGCAGTTCTTC | CASSYSRGAGGYEQFF
TRBD2 | once | TRBJ2-3 | TRBV6-5 | TGTGCCACGAGACTAGCGGGAGTAACAGATACGCAGTATTTT | CATRLAGVTDTQYF
TRBD1 | once | TRBJ1-1 | TRBV6-4 | TGTGCCAGCAGTGCCTTCGGGACAGGGGGCGAGCGGAACACTGAAGCTTTCTTT | CASSAFGTGGERNTEAFF
TRBD2 | - | TRBJ2-1 | TRBV10-1 | TGCGCCAGCAGTGAGCCCGGGACTAGCGGATACAATGAGCAGTTCTTC | CASSEPGTSGYNEQFF
TRBD1 | - | TRBJ1-2 | TRBV7-9 | TGTGCCAGCAGCCCGGGGACAGGCAGTTATGGCTACACCTTC | CASSPGTGSYGYTF
TRBD2 | once | TRBJ2-2 | TRBV4-1 | TGCGCCAGCAGCCGGGGACGGACTAGCTTAAACACCGGGGAGCTGTTTTTT | CASSRGRTSLNTGELFF
- | once | TRBJ2-5 | TRBV10-3 | TGTGCCATCAGTAACCCACGTCCTAGCGCCCAAGAGACCCAGTACTTC | CAISNPRPSAQETQYF
- | - | TRBJ2-2 | TRBV25-1 | TGTGCCAGCAGTGACCCCGCAGTTACCGGGGAGCTGTTTTTT | CASSDPAVTGELFF
TRBD1 | - | TRBJ1-4 | TRBV7-9 | TGTGCCAGCAGCCGGGACAGGGGGAATGAAAAACTGCTTTTT | CASSRDRGNEKLLF
- | - | TRBJ1-3 | TRBV5-3 | TGTGCCAGAGGCGTCCCAGCAACAGCTGGAAACACCATATATTTT | CARGVPATAGNTIYF
- | - | TRBJ2-2 | TRBV9 | TGTGCCAGCAGAAGCGGGACCGGGGAGCTGTTTTTT | CASRSGTGELFF
- | - | TRBJ2-1 | TRBV6-5 | TGTGCCAGCAGTTACGAGCGGAGCCCATACAATGAGCAGTTCTTC | CASSYERSPYNEQFF
TRBD1 | once | TRBJ2-3 | TRBV5-1 | TGCGCCAGCAGCTTGGCCGAAAGACAGGGGGCCAGCACAGATACGCAGTATTTT | CASSLAERQGASTDTQYF
- | - | TRBJ1-6 | TRBV30 | TGTGCCTGGAATCCAGGGCCGAATTCACCCCTCCACTTT | CAWNPGPNSPLHF
- | once | TRBJ2-7 | TRBV5-6 | TGTGCCAGCAGCTTCGGACAGAGCACCTACGAGCAGTACTTC | CASSFGQSTYEQYF
TRBD1 | - | TRBJ2-7 | TRBV12-3/TRBV12-4 | TGTGCCAGCAGTTTAGGACAGGGTGAGCAGTACTTC | CASSLGQGEQYF
TRBD1 | - | TRBJ1-5 | TRBV7-9 | TGTGCCAGCAGCCTAGGGGGGACAGGACAGCCCCAGCATTTT | CASSLGGTGQPQHF
TRBD1 | - | TRBJ1-2 | TRBV5-6 | TGTGCCAGCAGCTACCGAGGGGGCGCGGGTGGCTACACCTTC | CASSYRGGAGGYTF
TRBD1 | - | TRBJ2-7 | TRBV4-1 | TGCGCCAGCAGCCAACCAGGGGGCTACGGGTACGAGCAGTACTTC | CASSQPGGYGYEQYF
TRBD1 | few | TRBJ2-4 | TRBV23-1 | TGCGCCAGCAGTCAATCCGATCCCACAGGGGTCGAGGCCAAAAACATTCAGTACTTC | CASSQSDPTGVEAKNIQYF
TRBD2 | - | TRBJ2-7 | TRBV27 | TGTGCCAGCAGTCTTGATGGCGGGGGGGACTACGAGCAGTACTTC | CASSLDGGGDYEQYF
TRBD1 | - | TRBJ1-1 | TRBV7-2 | TGTGCCAGCAGCCCACGCCTCCGGGACAGTCCTCCAATGGGAGCTTTCTTT | CASSPRLRDSPPMGAFF
- | - | TRBJ1-1 | TRBV2 | TGTGCCAGCAGTGTGGGCAGTTGGACTGAAGCTTTCTTT | CASSVGSWTEAFF
- | - | TRBJ1-1 | TRBV6-2/TRBV6-3 | TGTGCCAGCAGTTACCAAGGCAGGGCAAGCGCTTTCTTT | CASSYQGRASAFF
- | once | TRBJ2-1 | TRBV2 | TGTGCCAGCAGTGAATTATTAGGGGGAAATGAGCAGTTCTTC | CASSELLGGNEQFF
- | - | TRBJ1-1 | TRBV3-1/TRBV3-2 | TGTGCCAGCAGCCAAGAAGCGGGGTACACTGAAGCTTTCTTT | CASSQEAGYTEAFF
TRBD1 | - | TRBJ2-7 | TRBV5-6 | TGTGCCAGCAGCTCCGGGACAGTATACGAGCAGTACTTC | CASSSGTVYEQYF
TRBD1 | - | TRBJ1-3 | TRBV11-2 | TGTGCCAGCAGCTTAGCCGGGACAGGGACGTCTGGAAACACCATATATTTT | CASSLAGTGTSGNTIYF
- | - | TRBJ1-2 | TRBV6-1 | TGTGCCAGCAGTTCCGCTACGTCGGAGAACTATGGCTACACCTTC | CASSSATSENYGYTF
- | - | TRBJ1-3 | TRBV6-2/TRBV6-3 | TGTGCCAGCAGTGCGGGACGGAGCTCTGGAAACACCATATATTTT | CASSAGRSSGNTIYF
- | - | TRBJ1-3 | TRBV6-5 | TGTGCCAGCGAAAGAGGGAGGCAGGGTGGAAACACCATATATTTT | CASERGRQGGNTIYF
- | - | TRBJ1-5 | TRBV7-2 | TGTGCCAGCAGCTTAGGGCGCAATCAGCCCCAGCATTTT | CASSLGRNQPQHF
TRBD1 | - | TRBJ1-2 | TRBV25-1 | TGTGCCAGCAGTGATCGACAGGGAATCAACTATGGCTACACCTTC | CASSDRQGINYGYTF
TRBD2 | once | TRBJ2-7 | TRBV3-1/TRBV3-2 | TGTGCCAGCAGCCTCCGGGAGGGCCTCGACGAGCAGTACTTC | CASSLREGLDEQYF
TRBD2 | once | TRBJ2-1 | TRBV9 | TGTGCCAGCAGCGCGGGACTAGCGAGCACTAATGAGCAGTTCTTC | CASSAGLASTNEQFF
TRBD2 | many | TRBJ2-7 | TRBV7-9 | TGTGCCAGCAGCCCTCCGGGACTAGCGATACACGAGCAGTACTTC | CASSPPGLAIHEQYF
TRBD1 | - | TRBJ1-1 | TRBV4-1 | TGCGCCAGCAGCCGAAACAACCGGGACAGACAGAACACTGAAGCTTTCTTT | CASSRNNRDRQNTEAFF
TRBD2 | once | TRBJ2-7 | TRBV7-2 | TGTGCCAGCAGCTTAGATTTTGGCGGGAGGGCCTACGAGCAGTACTTC | CASSLDFGGRAYEQYF
- | - | TRBJ2-3 | TRBV20-1 | TGCAGTGCTAGTCCCCCGCTATCTAGCACAGATACGCAGTATTTT | CSASPPLSSTDTQYF
- | - | TRBJ1-3 | TRBV6-2/TRBV6-3 | TGTGCCAGCAGTTACGGACAGTACTCTGGAAACACCATATATTTT | CASSYGQYSGNTIYF
- | - | TRBJ1-5 | TRBV19 | TGTGCCAGTAGTACCCTCAGGGCAGGTGGCCAGCCCCAGCATTTT | CASSTLRAGGQPQHF
TRBD2 | - | TRBJ2-7 | TRBV11-2 | TGTGCCAGCAGCTACCCTAGCGGGAGCTACGAGCAGTACTTC | CASSYPSGSYEQYF
- | few | TRBJ2-7 | TRBV5-4 | TGTGCCAGCAGCATCCAGGGTTCTCCCTACGAGCAGTACTTC | CASSIQGSPYEQYF
TRBD1 | - | TRBJ1-5 | TRBV2 | TGTGCCAGCAGTGGGGACAGTTATAGCAATCAGCCCCAGCATTTT | CASSGDSYSNQPQHF
TRBD1 | - | TRBJ1-1 | TRBV2 | TGTGCCAGCATTGGGACAGGGGGCCCTGAAGCTTTCTTT | CASIGTGGPEAFF
- | - | TRBJ2-1 | TRBV4-3 | TGCGCCAGCAGCCAAGATCGGGATAGCGGCTACAATGAGCAGTTCTTC | CASSQDRDSGYNEQFF
- | - | TRBJ2-7 | TRBV12-3/TRBV12-4 | TGTGCCAGCAGTTTAGTACTGAACGAGCAGTACTTC | CASSLVLNEQYF
- | - | TRBJ2-3 | TRBV18 | TGTGCCAGCTCACCACCGTCTAGCACAGATACGCAGTATTTT | CASSPPSSTDTQYF
- | - | TRBJ2-2 | TRBV7-2 | TGTGCCAGCAGCTTCGGAGCAGGGGGGACCGGGGAGCTGTTTTTT | CASSFGAGGTGELFF
TRBD2 | - | TRBJ2-7 | TRBV6-4 | TGTGCCAGCAGTGATAGGACAGATACCGGGACTAGCGGGAGGGCCTTTGAGCAGTACTTC | CASSDRTDTGTSGRAFEQYF
- | - | TRBJ2-7 | TRBV11-2 | TGTGCCAGCAGCTTACGGGGTAGGACTTCCTACGAGCAGTACTTC | CASSLRGRTSYEQYF
TRBD2 | - | TRBJ2-2 | TRBV28 | TGTGCCAGCAGTTTTTACGGGAGGGTGCCCGGGGAGCTGTTTTTT | CASSFYGRVPGELFF
TRBD1 | - | TRBJ2-5 | TRBV6-2/TRBV6-3 | TGTGCCAGCAGTTATTGGACAGGGGGTTTCCAAGAGACCCAGTACTTC | CASSYWTGGFQETQYF
TRBD1 | - | TRBJ2-7 | TRBV12-3/TRBV12-4 | TGTGCCAGCAGCCAGGACAGGTTTGAGCAGTACTTC | CASSQDRFEQYF